This T cell receptor (beta chain) came from a study of CD8+ T cells in alopecia areata. Study outcomes and limitations: Alphabeta T cells residing in normal skin are also sequenced in scalp samples. For lesional scalp, especially alopecia totalis/universalis, clonality was higher than in normal scalp. Possibly because of HLA-related factors, TCR sharing was less clear across patients than in mice.

Sorted out of PBMCs were CD4+ T cells and CD8+ T cells. Germline V gene data show CDR1 as SGDLS and CDR2 as YYNGEE. The junction had 15 bases not matched to a gene; V was cut back by 4 bases and J by 3 bases. The CDR3 contains 18 residues. In this sample, this clone turned up a few times. What it recognizes is unknown. cDNA reverse transcribed from extracted RNA served as the sequencing template. Clones were sequenced by immunoSEQ multiplex PCR, and TCRdb holds only the in-frame ones, with some missing. Here the sample spans 150,000 to 200,000 clones, 55% being singletons. This clonotype was obtained from a human donor in good health. The V call is TRBV9, the J call TRBJ2-2; 7 nucleotides agree with TRBD1. The sequencing input was CD4+ T cells sorted from blood. DNA for the CDR3: TGTGCCAGCAGCTCCCTCAGCCGGGACAGTGCGTACACCGGGGAGCTGTTTTTT. Translated: CASSSLSRDSAYTGELFF.